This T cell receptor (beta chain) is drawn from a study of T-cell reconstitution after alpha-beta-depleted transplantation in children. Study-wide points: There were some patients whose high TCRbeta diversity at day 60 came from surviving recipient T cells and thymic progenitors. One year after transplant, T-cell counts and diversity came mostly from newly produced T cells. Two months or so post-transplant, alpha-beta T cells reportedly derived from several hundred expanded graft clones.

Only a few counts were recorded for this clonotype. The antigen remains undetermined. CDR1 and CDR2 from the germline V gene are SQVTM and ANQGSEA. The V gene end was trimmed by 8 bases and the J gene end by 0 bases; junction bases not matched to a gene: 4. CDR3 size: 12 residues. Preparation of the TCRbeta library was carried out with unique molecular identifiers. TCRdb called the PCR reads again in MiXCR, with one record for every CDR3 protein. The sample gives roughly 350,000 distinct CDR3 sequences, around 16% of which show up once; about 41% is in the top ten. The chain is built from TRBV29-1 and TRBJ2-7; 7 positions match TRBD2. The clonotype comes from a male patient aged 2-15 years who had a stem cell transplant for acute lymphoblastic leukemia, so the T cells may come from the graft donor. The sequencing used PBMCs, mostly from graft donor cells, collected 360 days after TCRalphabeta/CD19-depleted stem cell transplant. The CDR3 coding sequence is TGCAGCTTCCGCGGGAGCTCCTACGAGCAGTACTTC. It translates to CSFRGSSYEQYF.